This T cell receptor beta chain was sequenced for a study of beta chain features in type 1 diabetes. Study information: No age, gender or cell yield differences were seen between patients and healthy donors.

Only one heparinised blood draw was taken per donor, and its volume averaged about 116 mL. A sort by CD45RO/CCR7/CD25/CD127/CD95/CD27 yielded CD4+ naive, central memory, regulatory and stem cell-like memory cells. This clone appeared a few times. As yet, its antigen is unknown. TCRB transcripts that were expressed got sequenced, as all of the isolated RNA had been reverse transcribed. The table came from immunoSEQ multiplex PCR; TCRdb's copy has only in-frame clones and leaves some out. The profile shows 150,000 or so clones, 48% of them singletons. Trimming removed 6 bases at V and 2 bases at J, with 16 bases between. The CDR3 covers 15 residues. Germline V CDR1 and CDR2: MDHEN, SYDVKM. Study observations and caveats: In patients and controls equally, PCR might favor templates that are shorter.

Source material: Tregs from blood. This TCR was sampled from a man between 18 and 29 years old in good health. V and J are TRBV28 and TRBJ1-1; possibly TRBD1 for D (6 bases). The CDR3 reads CASSPMGALNTEAFF. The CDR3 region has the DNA TGTGCCAGCAGCCCCATGGGGGCGTTAAACACTGAAGCTTTCTTT.